A selection of T cell receptor beta chains follows, all from one sample in a study of PD-1 blockade in classical Hodgkin lymphoma. TCRdb's table, derived via immunoSEQ multiplex PCR, lists solely in-frame clones and lacks some. This sample has 100,000 or so clones, with more than 85% found just once. The source material was peripheral blood mononuclear cells (PBMCs), sampled before the second cycle of nivolumab. The source is a human donor with classical Hodgkin lymphoma. Both conserved end residues are part of each CDR3. The order of the fields is J gene, V gene, CDR3 protein.

j_gene: TRBJ2-5
v_gene: TRBV4-3
CDR3aa: CASSQDRGQETQYF

j_gene: TRBJ2-5
v_gene: TRBV30
CDR3aa: CAWSAGLARLQETQYF

j_gene: TRBJ2-1
v_gene: TRBV30
CDR3aa: CAWGLELGEQFF

j_gene: TRBJ2-4
v_gene: TRBV7-9
CDR3aa: CASTGGRAKNIQYF

j_gene: TRBJ1-4
v_gene: TRBV6-6
CDR3aa: CASRQGPLSGEKLFF

j_gene: TRBJ1-2
v_gene: TRBV29-1
CDR3aa: CSVGGVYGYTF

j_gene: TRBJ1-2
v_gene: TRBV25-1
CDR3aa: CASGVGGHGYTF

j_gene: TRBJ1-6
v_gene: TRBV11-2
CDR3aa: CASSLAGTGHSPLHF

j_gene: TRBJ1-5
v_gene: TRBV4-3
CDR3aa: CASANRDRLRLSNQPQHF

j_gene: TRBJ2-1
v_gene: TRBV7-7
CDR3aa: CASSSGTGYNEQFF

j_gene: TRBJ2-1
v_gene: TRBV11-2
CDR3aa: CASSLAAGGPSVEQFF

j_gene: TRBJ2-2
v_gene: TRBV9
CDR3aa: CASRPAPNTGELFF

j_gene: TRBJ1-1
v_gene: TRBV5-1
CDR3aa: CASSLRTGTDTEAFF